A single sample is the source of the 14 T cell receptor beta chains below, sequenced in a study of CD8 T cells in ankylosing spondylitis (dated by TCRdb to the late 2010s). Libraries were constructed by 5' RACE. This sample was sequenced with an Illumina HiSeq 2500. In-frame beta chains were kept once TCRdb had trimmed the public reads at Q25 with fastp and called clones with MiXCR. One record per CDR3 amino acid sequence lists the most common genes and DNA. Counted in this sample were approximately 400,000 distinct CDR3 sequences; roughly 15% of them appeared once. Under 1.2% of the sample is held by the ten biggest clonotypes. Their antigens remain unidentified. Study-wide conclusions, independent of this receptor: Blood from ankylosing spondylitis patients appeared to be characterized by a TCR beta motif composed of roughly 8 highly homologous amino acid variants.

The sequencing input was blood, either unsorted or a sorted T cell fraction (not recorded which). These receptors all stem from a male donor with ankylosing spondylitis.

This clonotype was recorded at least ten times. V gene TRBV7-9 combines with J gene TRBJ1-1, with D perhaps TRBD1 (5 bases). The V and J ends lost 1 base and 5 bases respectively, with 11 bases between them. The CDR3 covers 14 residues. Germline CDR1 and CDR2: SEHNR and FQNEAQ (reference sequence). For the CDR3, the DNA is TGTGCCAGCAGCTTAGGGTTTGGGGGGACTGAAGCTTTCTTT. Protein: CASSLGFGGTEAFF.

This clonotype turned up a few times. The rearrangement links TRBV12-3 or TRBV12-4 to TRBJ2-7, with TRBD1 as a possible D gene (6 bases). Trimming removed 6 bases at V and 2 bases at J, with 14 bases between. The CDR3 totals 14 residues. CDR3 DNA: TGTGCCAGCAGCCGGACAGCCTTTCCCTACGAGCAGTACTTC. The encoded protein is CASSRTAFPYEQYF.

V gene TRBV7-9 combines with J gene TRBJ1-1; weak D call: TRBD1 (5 bases). V gave up 5 bases and J gave up 1 base, with 11 bases separating them. The CDR3 loop spans 14 amino acids. Germline V lookup: CDR1 SEHNR, CDR2 FQNEAQ (reference sequence). In DNA, the CDR3 is TGTGCCAGCAGCCCCCGTGGGGCGAACACTGAAGCTTTCTTT. As protein: CASSPRGANTEAFF.

The gene calls are TRBV15 and TRBJ2-3, with D possibly TRBD1 on 5 matching bases. Germline assignment: CDR1 LNHNV and CDR2 YYDKDF (reference sequence). This CDR3 contains 21 residues. V lost 2 bases, J lost 2 bases, and 29 bases lay in between. CDR3 in DNA: TGTGCCACCAGCAGATCCGCTAAGGGTTGGATTGGGGCCGGGTTCACAGATACGCAGTATTTT. Translating it yields CATSRSAKGWIGAGFTDTQYF.

This sequence joins TRBV20-1 and TRBJ1-1, with D uncertain. The CDR3 has 15 amino acids. Germline V gives CDR1 DFQATT, CDR2 SNEGSKA (reference sequence). Trimming shortened V by 0 bases and J by 1 base, and 12 bases separated the two germline ends. CDR3 in DNA: TGCAGTGCTAGAGATAAGAGGGCGAAGAACACTGAAGCTTTCTTT. It encodes CSARDKRAKNTEAFF.

This clonotype was counted only a few times. The chain links TRBV29-1 to TRBJ2-5; D might be TRBD1 or TRBD2, each matching 6 bases. CDR3 length equals 13 residues. The V gene lost 4 bases and the J gene lost 4 bases, with 13 bases spanning the gap. Germline assignment: CDR1 SQVTM and CDR2 ANQGSEA. The CDR3 DNA reads TGCAGCGTTGGGCCTGGAGGGGGAGAGACCCAGTACTTC. Translating it yields CSVGPGGGETQYF. The full variable domain, rest sourced from reference TRBV29-1 and TRBJ2-5, is SAVISQKPSRDICQRGTSLTIQCQVDSQVTMMFWYRQQPGQSLTLIATANQGSEATYESGFVIDKFPISRPNLTFSTLTVSNMSPEDSSIYLCSVGPGGGETQYFGPGTRLLVL.

This clonotype showed up just a few times. This chain connects TRBV6-2 or TRBV6-3 to TRBJ2-2; D gene unclear. Germline V gives CDR1 MNHEY, CDR2 SVGEGT. The CDR3 covers 14 residues. Trimming removed 3 bases at V and 3 bases at J, with 8 bases between. The CDR3 protein is CASSYSVYTGELFF. CDR3 DNA: TGTGCCAGCAGTTATTCCGTATACACCGGGGAGCTGTTTTTT.

This clonotype was seen more than once but under ten times. The CDR3 sequence: CASRSGQGVQETQYF. The CDR3 DNA reads as TGTGCCAGCAGATCTGGACAGGGGGTCCAGGAGACCCAGTACTTC. The chain joins TRBV6-1 to TRBJ2-5; 10 positions match TRBD1. The J segment lost 5 bases and the V segment lost 6 bases, leaving 9 bases of the junction unmatched. The length of the CDR3 is 15 residues. The germline V gene has CDR1 MNHNS and CDR2 SASEGT.

This clonotype has just a few counts. V and J are TRBV29-1 and TRBJ1-1; D gene uncertain. The V gene's germline CDR1 is SQVTM and CDR2 ANQGSEA. The CDR3 spans 15 residues. Trimming stripped 1 base from V and 4 bases from J, with 16 bases between. The CDR3, as DNA: TGCAGCGTTGAAGGTGCAGGCGGCCGGGTCACTGAAGCTTTCTTT. It specifies CSVEGAGGRVTEAFF.

This clonotype was seen only a few times. One end of the junction fails to match germline, which may point to a read error. V usage is TRBV20-1 and J usage is TRBJ1-1, with a possible D match to TRBD1 (5 bases). The CDR3 sequence is 12 residues long. In germline, CDR1 is DFQATT, CDR2 SNEGSKA (reference sequence). CDR3 in amino acids: CNASSGGTEAFF. The CDR3, as DNA: TGCAATGCTAGTTCGGGGGGCACTGAAGCTTTCTTT.

This clonotype was detected only a few times. V usage is TRBV5-1 and J usage is TRBJ1-6, with D uncertain. Germline V gene data show CDR1 as SGHRS and CDR2 as YFSETQ. The CDR3 consists of 15 residues. The V and J ends lost 2 bases and 5 bases respectively, with 11 bases between them. The CDR3 protein is CASSLTGAHNSPLHF. CDR3 bases: TGCGCCAGCAGCTTAACCGGAGCCCATAATTCACCCCTCCACTTT.

The chain combines TRBV25-1 with TRBJ1-5; weak D call: TRBD1 (6 bases). CDR1 and CDR2 (germline): MGHDK, SYGVNS. V was trimmed by 1 base and J by 5 bases, leaving 12 bases between them. CDR3 length: 15 residues. The CDR3 bases are TGTGCCAGCAGTGAATCGGGGGCAGGGCATCAGCCCCAGCATTTT. It encodes CASSESGAGHQPQHF.

The genes are TRBV28 and TRBJ1-2; D remains unclear. This CDR3 spans 12 amino acids. Deletions cut 2 bases from V and 8 bases from J, with 9 bases between. Germline loops: CDR1 MDHEN, CDR2 SYDVKM. CDR3 residues: CASSLPEYGYTF. The CDR3, as DNA: TGTGCCAGCAGTTTACCTGAGTACGGCTACACCTTC.

This clonotype was counted between two and nine times. The chain couples TRBV5-1 to TRBJ1-2, with D perhaps matching TRBD1 (5 bases). Germline assignment: CDR1 SGHRS and CDR2 YFSETQ. CDR3 length: 18 residues. The V end was cut by 3 bases, the J end by 4 bases, with 25 bases between. CDR3 amino acids: CASSSLGNSPGGSYGYTF. The CDR3 bases are TGCGCCAGCAGCTCACTGGGGAACAGTCCGGGGGGAAGCTATGGCTACACCTTC.